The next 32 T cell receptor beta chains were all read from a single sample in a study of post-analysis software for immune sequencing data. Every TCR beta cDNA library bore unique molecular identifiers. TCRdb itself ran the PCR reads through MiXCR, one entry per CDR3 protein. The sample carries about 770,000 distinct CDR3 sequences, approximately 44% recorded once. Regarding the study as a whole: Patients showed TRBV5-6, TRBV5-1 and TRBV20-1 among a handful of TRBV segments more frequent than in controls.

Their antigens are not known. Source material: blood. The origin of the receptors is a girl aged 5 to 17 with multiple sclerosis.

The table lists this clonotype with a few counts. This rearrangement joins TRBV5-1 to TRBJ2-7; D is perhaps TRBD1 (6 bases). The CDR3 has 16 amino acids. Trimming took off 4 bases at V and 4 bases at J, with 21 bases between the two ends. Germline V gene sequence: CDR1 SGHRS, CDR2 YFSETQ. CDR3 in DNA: TGCGCCAGCAGCCCGCGTTTTGGGGGCGGCCAGTACGAGCAGTACTTC. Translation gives CASSPRFGGGQYEQYF.

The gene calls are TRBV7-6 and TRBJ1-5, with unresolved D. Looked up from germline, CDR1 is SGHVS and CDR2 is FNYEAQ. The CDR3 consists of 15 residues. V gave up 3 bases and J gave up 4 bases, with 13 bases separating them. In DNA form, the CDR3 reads TGTGCCAGCAGCTTCGAGTTGGGCCCTAATCAGCCCCAGCATTTT. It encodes CASSFELGPNQPQHF.

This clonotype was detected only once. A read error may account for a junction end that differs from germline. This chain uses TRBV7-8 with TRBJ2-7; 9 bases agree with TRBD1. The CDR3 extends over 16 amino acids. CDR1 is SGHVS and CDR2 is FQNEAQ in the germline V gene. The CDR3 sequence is CASSFTTGGPSYGQYF. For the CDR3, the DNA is TGTGCCAGCAGCTTTACTACAGGGGGCCCGTCCTACGGGCAGTACTTC. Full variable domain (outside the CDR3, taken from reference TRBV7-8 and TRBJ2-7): GAGVSQSPRYKVAKRGQDVALRCDPISGHVSLFWYQQALGQGPEFLTYFQNEAQLDKSGLPSDRFFAERPEGSVSTLKIQRTQQEDSAVYLCASSFTTGGPSYGQYFGPGTRLTVT.

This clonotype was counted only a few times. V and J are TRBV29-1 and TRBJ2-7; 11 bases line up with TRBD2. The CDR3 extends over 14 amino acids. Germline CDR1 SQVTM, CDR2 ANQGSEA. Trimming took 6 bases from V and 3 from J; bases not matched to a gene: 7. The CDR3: CSVQLGLAVYEQYF. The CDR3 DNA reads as TGCAGCGTCCAACTGGGACTAGCGGTCTACGAGCAGTACTTC.

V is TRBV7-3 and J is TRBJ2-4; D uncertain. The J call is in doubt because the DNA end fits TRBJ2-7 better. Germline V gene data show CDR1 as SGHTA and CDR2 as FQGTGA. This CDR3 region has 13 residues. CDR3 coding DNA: TGTGCCAGCAGCTTAACGTATAACGACGAGCAGTACTTC. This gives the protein CASSLTYNDEQYF.

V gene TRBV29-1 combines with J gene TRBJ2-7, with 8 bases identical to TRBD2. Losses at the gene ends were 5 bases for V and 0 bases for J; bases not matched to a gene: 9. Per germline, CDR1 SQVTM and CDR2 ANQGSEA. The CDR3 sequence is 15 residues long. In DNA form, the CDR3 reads TGCAGCGTTACCTTGGGAGCGGGGGTCTCCTACGAGCAGTACTTC. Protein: CSVTLGAGVSYEQYF.

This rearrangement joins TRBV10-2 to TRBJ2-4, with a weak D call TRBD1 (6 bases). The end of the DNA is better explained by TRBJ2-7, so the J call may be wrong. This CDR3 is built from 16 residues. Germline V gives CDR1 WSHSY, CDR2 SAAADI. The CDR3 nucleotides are TGCGCCAGCAGTGAAGATGCATGGGGGCGGTCCTACGAGCAGTACTTC. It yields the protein CASSEDAWGRSYEQYF.

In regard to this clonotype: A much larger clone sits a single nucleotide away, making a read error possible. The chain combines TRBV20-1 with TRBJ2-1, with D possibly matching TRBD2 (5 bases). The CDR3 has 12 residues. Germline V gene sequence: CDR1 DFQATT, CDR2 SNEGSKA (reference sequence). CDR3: CSAGGLTNGQFF. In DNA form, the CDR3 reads TGCAGTGCTGGCGGACTGACGAATGGGCAGTTCTTC.

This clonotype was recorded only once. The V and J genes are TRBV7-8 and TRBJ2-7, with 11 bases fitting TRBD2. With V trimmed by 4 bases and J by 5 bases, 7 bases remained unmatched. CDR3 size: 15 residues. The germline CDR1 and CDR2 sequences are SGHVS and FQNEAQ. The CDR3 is CASSSLAGGSDEQYF. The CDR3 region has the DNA TGTGCCAGCAGCTCTCTAGCGGGAGGATCGGACGAGCAGTACTTC. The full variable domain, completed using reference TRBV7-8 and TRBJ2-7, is GAGVSQSPRYKVAKRGQDVALRCDPISGHVSLFWYQQALGQGPEFLTYFQNEAQLDKSGLPSDRFFAERPEGSVSTLKIQRTQQEDSAVYLCASSSLAGGSDEQYFGPGTRLTVT.

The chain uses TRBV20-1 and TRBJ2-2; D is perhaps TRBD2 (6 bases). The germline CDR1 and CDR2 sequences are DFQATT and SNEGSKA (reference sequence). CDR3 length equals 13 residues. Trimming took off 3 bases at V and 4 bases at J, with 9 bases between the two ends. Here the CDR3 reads CSASGSFTGELFF. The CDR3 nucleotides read TGCAGTGCTAGCGGGAGCTTCACCGGGGAGCTGTTTTTT.

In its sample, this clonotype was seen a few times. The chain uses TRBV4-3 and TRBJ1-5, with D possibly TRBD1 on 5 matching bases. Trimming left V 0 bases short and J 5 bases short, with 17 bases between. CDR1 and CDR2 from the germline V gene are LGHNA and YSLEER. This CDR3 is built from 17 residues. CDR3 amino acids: CASSQEPLGALDQPQHF. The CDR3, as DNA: TGCGCCAGCAGCCAAGAACCCCTCGGGGCCCTGGATCAGCCCCAGCATTTT.

The CDR3 loop reads CASSLGGAADTQYF. The DNA for the CDR3 is TGTGCCAGCAGCTTGGGAGGGGCGGCAGATACGCAGTATTTT. The chain has TRBV5-4 and TRBJ2-3, with D possibly being TRBD1 or TRBD2 (5 bases each). V was trimmed by 0 bases and J by 4 bases, leaving 9 bases between them. This CDR3 has 14 amino acids. The germline V gene encodes CDR1 SGHNT and CDR2 YYREEE (reference sequence).

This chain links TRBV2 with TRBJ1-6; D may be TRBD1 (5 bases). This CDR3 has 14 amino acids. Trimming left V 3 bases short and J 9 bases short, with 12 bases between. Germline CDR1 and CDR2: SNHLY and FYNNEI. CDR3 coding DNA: TGTGCCAGCAGTGATTATAGGGGTGGTTCACCCCTCCACTTT. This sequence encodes CASSDYRGGSPLHF.

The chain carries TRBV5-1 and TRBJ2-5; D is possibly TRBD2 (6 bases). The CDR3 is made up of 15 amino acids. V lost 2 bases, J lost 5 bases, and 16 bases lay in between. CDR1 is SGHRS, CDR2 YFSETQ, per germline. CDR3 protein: CASSFSGERGETQYF. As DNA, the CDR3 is TGCGCCAGCAGCTTTTCGGGGGAGCGCGGGGAGACCCAGTACTTC.

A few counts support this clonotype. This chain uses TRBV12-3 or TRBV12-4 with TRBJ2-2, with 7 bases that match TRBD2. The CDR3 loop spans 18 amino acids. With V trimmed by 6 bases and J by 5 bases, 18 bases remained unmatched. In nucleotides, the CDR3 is TGTGCCAGCAGGCTCTCCCACCCGGGACTACCGCGGACCGGGGAGCTGTTTTTT. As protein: CASRLSHPGLPRTGELFF.

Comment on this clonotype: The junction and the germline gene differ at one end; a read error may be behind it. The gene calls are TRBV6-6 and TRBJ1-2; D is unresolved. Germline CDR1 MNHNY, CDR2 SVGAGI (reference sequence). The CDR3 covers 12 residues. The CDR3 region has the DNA TGTGCCAGCAGTTACGGAGTGTCCGGCTGCACCTTC. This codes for CASSYGVSGCTF.

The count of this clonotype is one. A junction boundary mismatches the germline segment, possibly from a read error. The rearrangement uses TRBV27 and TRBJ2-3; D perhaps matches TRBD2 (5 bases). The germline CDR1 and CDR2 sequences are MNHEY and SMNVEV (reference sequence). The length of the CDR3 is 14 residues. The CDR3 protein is CANSSRLAMDTQYF. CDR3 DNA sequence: TGTGCCAACAGTTCGAGGCTAGCCATGGATACGCAGTATTTT.

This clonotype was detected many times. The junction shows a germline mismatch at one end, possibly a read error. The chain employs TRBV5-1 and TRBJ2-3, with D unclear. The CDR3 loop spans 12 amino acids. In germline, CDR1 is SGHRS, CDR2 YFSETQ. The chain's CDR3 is CASSLAPDTQYF. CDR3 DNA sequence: TGTGCCAGCAGCTTAGCTCCAGATACGCAGTATTTT.

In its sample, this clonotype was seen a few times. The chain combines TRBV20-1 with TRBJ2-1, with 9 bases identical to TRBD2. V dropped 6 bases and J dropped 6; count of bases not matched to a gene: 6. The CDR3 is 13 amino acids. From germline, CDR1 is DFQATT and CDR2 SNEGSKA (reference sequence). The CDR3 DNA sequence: TGCAGTGCCCGGCGGGAGGGCCCCAATGAGCAGTTCTTC. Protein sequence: CSARREGPNEQFF.

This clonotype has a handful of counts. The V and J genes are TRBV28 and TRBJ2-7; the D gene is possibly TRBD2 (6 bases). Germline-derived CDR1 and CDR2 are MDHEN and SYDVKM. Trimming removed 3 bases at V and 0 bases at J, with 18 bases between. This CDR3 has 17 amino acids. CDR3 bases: TGTGCCAGCAGTTTGGAGGGAATCCACGTTAGCTCCTACGAGCAGTACTTC. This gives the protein CASSLEGIHVSSYEQYF.

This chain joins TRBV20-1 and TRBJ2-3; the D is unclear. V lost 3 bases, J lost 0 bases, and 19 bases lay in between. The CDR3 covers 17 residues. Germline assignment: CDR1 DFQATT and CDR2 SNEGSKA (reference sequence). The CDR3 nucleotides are TGCAGTGCTAGTGGTTTTCACCAGCGTAGTAGCACAGATACGCAGTATTTT. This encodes CSASGFHQRSSTDTQYF.

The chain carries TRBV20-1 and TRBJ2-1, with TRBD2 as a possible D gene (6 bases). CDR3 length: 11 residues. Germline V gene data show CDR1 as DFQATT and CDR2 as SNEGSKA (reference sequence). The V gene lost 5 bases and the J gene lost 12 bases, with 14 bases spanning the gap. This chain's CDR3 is CSAGDSGGQFF. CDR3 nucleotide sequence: TGCAGTGCTGGGGACTCGGGCGGGCAGTTCTTC.

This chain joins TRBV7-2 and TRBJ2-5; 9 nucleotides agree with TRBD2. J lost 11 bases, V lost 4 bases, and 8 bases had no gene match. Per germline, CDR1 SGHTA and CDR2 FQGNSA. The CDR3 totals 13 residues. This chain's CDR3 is CASSYRLADEQYF. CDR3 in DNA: TGTGCCAGCAGCTACCGACTAGCGGATGAGCAGTACTTC.

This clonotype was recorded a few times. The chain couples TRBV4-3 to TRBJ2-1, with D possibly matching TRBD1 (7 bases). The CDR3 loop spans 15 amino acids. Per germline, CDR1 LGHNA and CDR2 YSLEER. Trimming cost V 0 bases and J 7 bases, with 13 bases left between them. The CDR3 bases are TGCGCCAGCAGCCAAGACGAGGCAGGGGGGAATGAGCAGTTCTTC. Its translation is CASSQDEAGGNEQFF.

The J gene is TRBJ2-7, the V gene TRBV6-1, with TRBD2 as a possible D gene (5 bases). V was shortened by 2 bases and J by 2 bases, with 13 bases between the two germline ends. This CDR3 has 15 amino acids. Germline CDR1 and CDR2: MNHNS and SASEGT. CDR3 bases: TGTGCCAGCAGTGAAAAAGTTGAGCGGACCTACGAGCAGTACTTC. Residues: CASSEKVERTYEQYF.

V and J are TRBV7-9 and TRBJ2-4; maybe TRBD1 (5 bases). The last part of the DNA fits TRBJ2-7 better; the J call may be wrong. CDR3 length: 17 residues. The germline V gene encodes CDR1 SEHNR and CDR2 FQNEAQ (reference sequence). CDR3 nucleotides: TGTGCCAGCAGCCCGCCCCCGAGCAGGGCTAGCTCCTACGAGCAGTACTTC. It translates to CASSPPPSRASSYEQYF.

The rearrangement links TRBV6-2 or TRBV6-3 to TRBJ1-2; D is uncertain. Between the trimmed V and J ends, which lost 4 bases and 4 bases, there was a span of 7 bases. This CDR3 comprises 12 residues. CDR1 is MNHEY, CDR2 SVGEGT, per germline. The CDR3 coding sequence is TGTGCCAGCAGTTCGGCAATCTATGGCTACACCTTC. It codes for CASSSAIYGYTF.

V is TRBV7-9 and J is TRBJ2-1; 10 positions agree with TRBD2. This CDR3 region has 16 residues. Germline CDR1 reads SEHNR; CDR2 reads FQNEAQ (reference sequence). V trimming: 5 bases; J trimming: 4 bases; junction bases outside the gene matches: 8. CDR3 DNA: TGTGCCAGCAGCGGGGGCCTAGCGGGAGTTTACAATGAGCAGTTCTTC. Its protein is CASSGGLAGVYNEQFF.

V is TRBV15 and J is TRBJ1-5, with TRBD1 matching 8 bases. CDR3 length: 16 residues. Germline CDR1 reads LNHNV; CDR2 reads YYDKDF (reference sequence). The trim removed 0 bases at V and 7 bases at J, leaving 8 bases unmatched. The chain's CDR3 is CATSREGPTGGQPQHF. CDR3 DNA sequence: TGTGCCACCAGCAGAGAGGGGCCTACAGGGGGACAGCCCCAGCATTTT.

The DNA for the CDR3 is TGTGCCAGCAGTGAGGGACAGAAGTACCAAGAGACCCAGTACTTC. It yields the protein CASSEGQKYQETQYF. V gene TRBV6-1 combines with J gene TRBJ2-5; 7 bases match TRBD1. The CDR3 consists of 15 residues. CDR1 is MNHNS, CDR2 SASEGT, per germline. J lost 0 bases, V lost 3 bases, and 4 bases had no gene match.

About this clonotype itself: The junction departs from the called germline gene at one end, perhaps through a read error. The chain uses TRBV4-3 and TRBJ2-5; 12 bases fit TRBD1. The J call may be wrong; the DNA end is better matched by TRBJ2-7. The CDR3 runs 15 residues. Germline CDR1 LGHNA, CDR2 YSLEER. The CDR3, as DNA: TGCGCCGGCAGCCACAGGGACAGGGGGCGAAACGAGCAGTACTTC. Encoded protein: CAGSHRDRGRNEQYF.

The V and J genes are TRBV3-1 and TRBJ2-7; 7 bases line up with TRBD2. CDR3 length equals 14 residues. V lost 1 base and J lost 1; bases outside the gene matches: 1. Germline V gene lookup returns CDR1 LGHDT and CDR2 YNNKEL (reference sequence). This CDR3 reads CASSQGEGSYEQYF. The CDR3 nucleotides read TGTGCCAGCAGCCAAGGGGAGGGGTCCTACGAGCAGTACTTC.